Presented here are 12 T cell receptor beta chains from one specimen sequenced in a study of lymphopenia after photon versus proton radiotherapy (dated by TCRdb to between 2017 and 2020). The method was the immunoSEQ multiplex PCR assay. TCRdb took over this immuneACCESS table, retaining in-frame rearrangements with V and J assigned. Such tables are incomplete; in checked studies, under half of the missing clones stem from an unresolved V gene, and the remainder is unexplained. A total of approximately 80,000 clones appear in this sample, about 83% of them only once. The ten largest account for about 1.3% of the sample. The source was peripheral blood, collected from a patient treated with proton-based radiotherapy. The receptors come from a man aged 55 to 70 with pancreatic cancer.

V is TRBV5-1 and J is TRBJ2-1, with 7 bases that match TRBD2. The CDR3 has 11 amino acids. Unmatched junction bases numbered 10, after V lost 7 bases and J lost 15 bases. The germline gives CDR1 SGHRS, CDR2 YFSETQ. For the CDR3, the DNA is TGCGCCAGCGGGGGGGTCAAGGAGTGGTTCTTC. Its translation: CASGGVKEWFF.

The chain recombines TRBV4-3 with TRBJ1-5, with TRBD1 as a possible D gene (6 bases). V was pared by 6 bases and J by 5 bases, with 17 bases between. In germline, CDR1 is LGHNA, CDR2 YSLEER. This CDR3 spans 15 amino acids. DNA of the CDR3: TGCGCCAGCAGTCAAAAGCAGGGGAAGGATCAGCCCCAGCATTTT. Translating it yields CASSQKQGKDQPQHF.

The chain's CDR3 is CASSLLSSGTYEQYF. Here the CDR3 DNA reads TGTGCCAGCAGTTTGCTCTCTAGCGGAACCTACGAGCAGTACTTC. This chain links TRBV27 with TRBJ2-7; 7 bases fit TRBD2. The CDR3 extends over 15 amino acids. V lost 3 bases and J lost 2; bases outside the gene matches: 7. Germline-derived CDR1 and CDR2 are MNHEY and SMNVEV (reference sequence).

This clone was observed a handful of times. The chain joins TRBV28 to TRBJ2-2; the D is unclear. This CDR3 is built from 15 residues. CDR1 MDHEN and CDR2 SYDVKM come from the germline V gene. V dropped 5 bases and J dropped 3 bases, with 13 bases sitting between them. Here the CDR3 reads CASSLTKTYTGELFF. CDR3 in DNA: TGTGCCAGCAGTCTTACTAAAACGTACACCGGGGAGCTGTTTTTT.

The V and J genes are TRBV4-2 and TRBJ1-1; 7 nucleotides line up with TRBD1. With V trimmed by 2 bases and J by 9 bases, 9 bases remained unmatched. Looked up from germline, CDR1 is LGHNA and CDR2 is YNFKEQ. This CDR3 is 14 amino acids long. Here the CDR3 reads CASSQPTTTGKAFF. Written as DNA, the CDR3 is TGTGCCAGCAGCCAACCGACGACGACAGGGAAAGCTTTCTTT.

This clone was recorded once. In nucleotides, the CDR3 is TGTGCCAGCAGTGACCTCGGGACAGGGGGAAGGTCCTACGAGCAGTACTTC. Its translation is CASSDLGTGGRSYEQYF. The chain uses TRBV2 and TRBJ2-7, with TRBD1 matching 11 bases. Germline V gene data show CDR1 as SNHLY and CDR2 as FYNNEI. CDR3 length: 17 amino acids. V dropped 3 bases and J dropped 1; count of bases not matched to a gene: 8.

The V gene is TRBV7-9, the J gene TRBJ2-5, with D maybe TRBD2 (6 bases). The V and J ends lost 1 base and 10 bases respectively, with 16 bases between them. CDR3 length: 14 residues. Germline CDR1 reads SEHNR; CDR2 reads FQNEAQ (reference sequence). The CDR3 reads CASSLGGDSTSQYF. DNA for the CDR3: TGTGCCAGCAGCTTAGGGGGGGACTCCACTAGCCAGTACTTC.

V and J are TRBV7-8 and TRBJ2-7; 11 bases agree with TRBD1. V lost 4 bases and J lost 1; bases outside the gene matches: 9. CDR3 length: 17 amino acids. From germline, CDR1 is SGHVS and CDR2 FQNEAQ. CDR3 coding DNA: TGTGCCAGCAGCTACCGAGGACAGGGGGCTAAATCCTACGAGCAGTACTTC. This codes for CASSYRGQGAKSYEQYF. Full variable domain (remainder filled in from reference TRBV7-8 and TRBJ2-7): GAGVSQSPRYKVAKRGQDVALRCDPISGHVSLFWYQQALGQGPEFLTYFQNEAQLDKSGLPSDRFFAERPEGSVSTLKIQRTQQEDSAVYLCASSYRGQGAKSYEQYFGPGTRLTVT.

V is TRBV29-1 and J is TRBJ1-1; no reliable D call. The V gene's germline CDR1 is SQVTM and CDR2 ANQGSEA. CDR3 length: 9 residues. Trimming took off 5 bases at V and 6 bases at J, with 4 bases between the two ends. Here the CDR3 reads CSVLPEAFF. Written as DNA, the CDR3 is TGCAGCGTTCTCCCTGAAGCTTTCTTT. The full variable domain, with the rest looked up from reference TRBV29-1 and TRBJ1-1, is SAVISQKPSRDICQRGTSLTIQCQVDSQVTMMFWYRQQPGQSLTLIATANQGSEATYESGFVIDKFPISRPNLTFSTLTVSNMSPEDSSIYLCSVLPEAFFGQGTRLTVV.

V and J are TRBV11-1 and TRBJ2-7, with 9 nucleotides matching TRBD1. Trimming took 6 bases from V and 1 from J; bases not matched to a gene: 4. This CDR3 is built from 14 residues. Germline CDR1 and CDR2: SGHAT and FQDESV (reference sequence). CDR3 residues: CASSGQGSSYEQYF. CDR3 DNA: TGTGCCAGCAGTGGACAGGGGTCTTCCTACGAGCAGTACTTC.

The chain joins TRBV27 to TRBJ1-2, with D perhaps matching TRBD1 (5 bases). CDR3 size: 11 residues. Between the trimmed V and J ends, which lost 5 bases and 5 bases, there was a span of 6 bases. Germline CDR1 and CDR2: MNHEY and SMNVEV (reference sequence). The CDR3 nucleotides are TGTGCCAGCAGTGGGGGGTATGGCTACACCTTC. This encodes CASSGGYGYTF.

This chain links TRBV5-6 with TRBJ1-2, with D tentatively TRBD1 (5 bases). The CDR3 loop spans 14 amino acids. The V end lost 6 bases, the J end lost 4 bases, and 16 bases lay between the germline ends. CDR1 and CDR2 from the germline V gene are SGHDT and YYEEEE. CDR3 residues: CASTLGQGTYGYTF. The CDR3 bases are TGTGCCAGCACCCTGGGGCAGGGAACCTATGGCTACACCTTC.